The T cell receptor beta chain described here comes from a study of T cell responses to AZD1222 COVID-19 vaccine. V was clipped by 2 bases and J by 5 bases, with 15 bases between them. CDR3 length: 15 amino acids. In germline, CDR1 is MNHNS, CDR2 SASEGT. Only in-frame clones appear in the TCRdb table, and some are missing; sequencing was by immunoSEQ multiplex PCR. The data show 180,000 or so clones, 93% seen once. The origin of this receptor is an adult who received the AZD1222 COVID-19 vaccine. The chain is built from TRBV6-1 and TRBJ1-2; TRBD1 might be the D (5 bases). The sample in question was peripheral blood, obtained 28 days after the second AZD1222 dose. The CDR3 nucleotides are TGTGCCAGCAGTGAATGGCTCGGGGGAGAGTATGGCTACACCTTC. The encoded protein is CASSEWLGGEYGYTF.